One sample yielded the 14 T cell receptor beta chains listed below, sequenced in a study of shared clonotypes between healthy human individuals. Assay: immunoSEQ multiplex PCR; the TCRdb copy retains only in-frame clones and omits some. Of roughly 2.4 million clones in the sample, around 95% were seen once. The sample was naive CD4+ T cells sorted from blood. Subset reported: CD45RA+ positively selected. The receptors here all came from a man between 18 and 35 years old in good health.

The chain is built from TRBV10-3 and TRBJ2-2, with a weak D call TRBD1 (6 bases). Trimming shortened V by 3 bases and J by 5 bases, and 16 bases separated the two germline ends. CDR3 size: 16 residues. The germline V gene has CDR1 ENHRY and CDR2 SYGVKD. The CDR3 loop is CAISERDTGQTGELFF. The DNA for the CDR3 is TGTGCCATCAGTGAAAGGGACACGGGTCAAACCGGGGAGCTGTTTTTT.

The gene calls are TRBV5-6 and TRBJ2-2, with unresolved D. The length of the CDR3 is 12 residues. Looked up from germline, CDR1 is SGHDT and CDR2 is YYEEEE. V lost 2 bases, J lost 9 bases, and 8 bases lay in between. CDR3 in amino acids: CASSLGFRELFF. The CDR3 DNA sequence: TGTGCCAGCAGCTTAGGGTTCCGGGAGCTGTTTTTT.

The rearrangement uses TRBV6-5 and TRBJ2-5, with 11 nucleotides matching TRBD2. V was clipped by 6 bases and J by 4 bases; unmatched bases: 4. The CDR3 extends over 14 amino acids. In germline, CDR1 is MNHEY, CDR2 SVGAGI. The CDR3 DNA reads TGTGCCAGCAGCGTAGCGGGGGGGCCAGAGACCCAGTACTTC. This translates into CASSVAGGPETQYF.

J is TRBJ2-1 and V is TRBV5-1; 9 nucleotides align to TRBD2. This CDR3 is 15 amino acids long. The junction had 6 bases not matched to a gene; V was cut back by 2 bases and J by 6 bases. Germline assignment: CDR1 SGHRS and CDR2 YFSETQ. CDR3 coding DNA: TGCGCCAGCAGCTTTAGCGGGAGTAATTTCAATGAGCAGTTCTTC. Translating it yields CASSFSGSNFNEQFF.

Only one count was recorded for this clone. The chain has TRBV27 and TRBJ1-2; D possibly corresponds to TRBD1 (5 bases). This CDR3 has 13 amino acids. Looked up from germline, CDR1 is MNHEY and CDR2 is SMNVEV (reference sequence). Trimming stripped 2 bases from V and 7 bases from J, with 11 bases between. This CDR3 is CASSLIRGSGYTF. CDR3 bases: TGTGCCAGCAGTTTAATAAGGGGCTCTGGCTACACCTTC.

The chain joins TRBV21-1 to TRBJ1-5; the table names TRBD1, a call not compared with the DNA. TRBV21-1 is labeled a pseudogene. This CDR3 comprises 16 residues. CDR3 residues: CASSVRQGAGNQPQHF. The CDR3 DNA follows: TGTGCCAGCAGCGTTCGACAGGGGGCCGGCAATCAGCCCCAGCATTTT.

This chain uses TRBV2 with TRBJ2-5, with 10 bases matching TRBD1. The CDR3 covers 16 residues. The germline CDR1 and CDR2 sequences are SNHLY and FYNNEI. The V gene end was trimmed by 6 bases and the J gene end by 4 bases; junction bases not matched to a gene: 11. The CDR3 reads CASRGTGVKAVETQYF. The DNA of the CDR3 is TGTGCCAGCAGAGGGACAGGGGTCAAAGCAGTAGAGACCCAGTACTTC.

The V call is TRBV9, the J call TRBJ1-1; D is uncertain. Trimming removed 4 bases at V and 5 bases at J, with 18 bases between. The CDR3 totals 15 residues. Germline loops: CDR1 SGDLS, CDR2 YYNGEE. CDR3 DNA: TGTGCCAGCAGCCCCCATGAGGGTCCAGTTACTGAAGCTTTCTTT. Amino acids: CASSPHEGPVTEAFF.

The V gene is TRBV28, the J gene TRBJ1-5; 8 bases are a match to TRBD1. This CDR3 is built from 17 residues. V shed 8 bases and J 0 bases; nucleotides not matched to a gene: 12. Germline V gene lookup returns CDR1 MDHEN and CDR2 SYDVKM. CDR3 region: CASGTGGLWDSNQPQHF. The CDR3, as DNA: TGTGCCAGCGGAACAGGGGGACTATGGGATAGCAATCAGCCCCAGCATTTT.

This sequence joins TRBV5-1 and TRBJ2-2; possibly TRBD2 for D (5 bases). Germline V lookup: CDR1 SGHRS, CDR2 YFSETQ. This CDR3 comprises 16 residues. V was pared by 1 base and J by 5 bases, with 15 bases between. The DNA of the CDR3 is TGCGCCAGCAGCTTGTTTGAGGGCCCGGAAACCGGGGAGCTGTTTTTT. Translation gives CASSLFEGPETGELFF.

The chain joins TRBV6-5 to TRBJ2-2; possible D gene TRBD2, 5 bases. This CDR3 region has 15 residues. Trimming cost V 6 bases and J 2 bases, with 13 bases left between them. CDR1 and CDR2 from the germline V gene are MNHEY and SVGAGI. The CDR3 region has the DNA TGTGCCAGCAGCCCCTTAGGGAGAAACACCGGGGAGCTGTTTTTT. Translated, it gives CASSPLGRNTGELFF.

The chain links TRBV6-1 to TRBJ2-3, with 10 bases that match TRBD1. The CDR3 runs to 20 residues. CDR1 and CDR2 (germline): MNHNS, SASEGT. Germline trimming cut 2 bases from V and 0 bases from J; bases unmatched to any gene: 14. This chain's CDR3 is CASSENLYPRDRGSTDTQYF. Here the CDR3 DNA reads TGTGCCAGCAGTGAAAATCTTTACCCCCGGGACAGGGGTAGCACAGATACGCAGTATTTT.

The J gene is TRBJ2-7, the V gene TRBV6-6; 7 bases line up with TRBD1. The CDR3 is 12 residues long. In germline, CDR1 is MNHNY, CDR2 SVGAGI (reference sequence). Trimming cost V 7 bases and J 2 bases; bases outside gene matches: 2. In DNA form, the CDR3 reads TGTGCCAGCAATCAGGGGGCCTACGAGCAGTACTTC. This sequence encodes CASNQGAYEQYF.

The chain carries TRBV4-1 and TRBJ1-5, with a tentative D call TRBD1 (5 bases). Trimming shortened V by 1 base and J by 0 bases, and 13 bases separated the two germline ends. CDR3 size: 17 residues. From germline, CDR1 is MGHRA and CDR2 YSYEKL. CDR3 protein: CASSQGAGPYSNQPQHF. Here the CDR3 DNA reads TGCGCCAGCAGCCAAGGCGCGGGGCCTTATAGCAATCAGCCCCAGCATTTT.